These 31 T cell receptor beta chains were all obtained from the same sample, sequenced in a study of metastatic and nonmetastatic thyroid tumors. Using MiXCR, TCRdb re-called clones from the PCR reads. The sample lists fewer than 35,000 clones, 25% to 35% seen once, with 25% to 35% in the top ten. Each patient went into thyroid surgery without having received any treatment. The sequenced material came from blood. The receptors were gathered from a female donor with papillary thyroid cancer or a benign thyroid nodule (not recorded which). Some clones in this sample may be carry-over from other donors' samples.

The gene calls are TRBV20-1 and TRBJ2-7; the match to TRBD2 covers 8 bases. The CDR3 covers 10 residues. Germline CDR1 and CDR2: DFQATT and SNEGSKA (reference sequence). Trimming took 5 bases from V and 7 from J; bases not matched to a gene: 1. The CDR3 DNA sequence: TGCAGTGCTGGGACTAGAGAGCAGTACTTC. Its protein is CSAGTREQYF.

The rearrangement joins TRBV20-1 to TRBJ1-3; D is perhaps TRBD1 (6 bases). The CDR3 loop spans 17 amino acids. In germline, CDR1 is DFQATT, CDR2 SNEGSKA (reference sequence). The V and J ends lost 3 bases and 0 bases respectively, with 18 bases between them. The CDR3 sequence is CSASTIWGRDSGNTIYF. The CDR3 DNA sequence: TGCAGTGCTAGTACGATCTGGGGGCGAGACTCTGGAAACACCATATATTTT.

This clone was detected many times. The J gene is TRBJ2-7, the V gene TRBV18; possible D gene TRBD2, 6 bases. The CDR3 loop spans 16 amino acids. CDR1 is KGHSH, CDR2 LQKENI, per germline. The germline V and J ends were trimmed by 6 bases and 5 bases, with 23 bases remaining between them. CDR3 DNA: TGTGCCAGCTCGCCGGAGGGGACCGTCAGAATCGACGAGCAGTACTTC. Amino acids: CASSPEGTVRIDEQYF.

The chain joins TRBV6-1 to TRBJ1-5, with D maybe TRBD1 (6 bases). The CDR3 loop spans 15 amino acids. V lost 7 bases and J 6 bases, leaving 19 bases between the germline ends. Per germline, CDR1 MNHNS and CDR2 SASEGT. As DNA, the CDR3 is TGTGCCAGCATCCCCTCAAGGGGGGTGCCTCAGCCCCAGCATTTT. Its translation is CASIPSRGVPQPQHF.

At least ten counts were recorded for this clone. The V call is TRBV4-3, the J call TRBJ2-2; no firm D call. Germline V gene lookup returns CDR1 LGHNA and CDR2 YSLEER. The CDR3 loop spans 17 amino acids. Trimming shortened V by 0 bases and J by 3 bases, and 14 bases separated the two germline ends. In DNA form, the CDR3 reads TGCGCCAGCAGCCAAGAACCCCCCGGAAGGGACACCGGGGAGCTGTTTTTT. Translation gives CASSQEPPGRDTGELFF.

The chain has TRBV30 and TRBJ2-7; the D is unclear. Germline lookup yields CDR1 GTSNPN and CDR2 SVGIG (reference sequence). V lost 0 bases and J lost 6, with 6 bases in between. The CDR3 is made up of 11 amino acids. Here the CDR3 reads CAWSVGGEQYF. The CDR3 DNA reads as TGTGCCTGGAGTGTAGGTGGCGAGCAGTACTTC.

This clone showed up many times. The chain is built from TRBV15 and TRBJ2-5; D uncertain. The ends were cut back, 0 bases at V and 5 bases at J, with 13 bases in the middle. The CDR3 covers 15 residues. Germline CDR1 and CDR2: LNHNV and YYDKDF (reference sequence). The CDR3 DNA follows: TGTGCCACCAGCAGAGATGGTACCTCTCGGGAGACCCAGTACTTC. Its translation is CATSRDGTSRETQYF.

V is TRBV13 and J is TRBJ2-3; a possible D gene is TRBD2 (6 bases). V was shortened by 5 bases and J by 2 bases, with 17 bases between the two germline ends. The germline gives CDR1 PRHDT, CDR2 FYEKMQ (reference sequence). The CDR3 is 16 amino acids. The CDR3: CASSLRLEYHTDTQYF. The CDR3 DNA follows: TGTGCCAGCAGCCTGCGACTAGAGTACCACACAGATACGCAGTATTTT.

This clone was seen many times. The V gene is TRBV19, the J gene TRBJ1-5; no clear D gene. CDR1 and CDR2 (germline): LNHDA, SQIVND (reference sequence). The ends were cut back, 4 bases at V and 4 bases at J, with 14 bases in the middle. The CDR3 is 15 amino acids. CDR3 sequence: CASSTLGTVNQPQHF. For the CDR3, the DNA is TGTGCCAGTAGTACCCTGGGCACGGTTAATCAGCCCCAGCATTTT.

This chain joins TRBV7-9 and TRBJ1-1; D remains ambiguous. Germline CDR1 SEHNR, CDR2 FQNEAQ (reference sequence). V lost 4 bases to trimming and J lost 7 bases, with 7 bases between them. This CDR3 comprises 11 residues. CDR3 protein: CASSSSIEAFF. The CDR3 DNA is TGTGCCAGCAGCTCCTCTATTGAAGCTTTCTTT.

This clone was counted only a few times. The germline gene is not matched at one end of the junction; a read error may be the cause. The genes are TRBV6-2 or TRBV6-3 and TRBJ2-2; no reliable D call. The CDR3 sequence is 15 residues long. The V gene's germline CDR1 is MNHEY and CDR2 SVGEGT. The CDR3 reads CARSSHPPRVGELFF. The CDR3 DNA is TGTGCCCGCAGTTCACACCCGCCACGAGTCGGGGAGCTGTTTTTT.

This clone was seen a handful of times. The rearrangement links TRBV24-1 to TRBJ2-2; 9 nucleotides align to TRBD1. Germline CDR1 reads KGHDR; CDR2 reads SFDVKD. The CDR3 is 15 amino acids. V lost 9 bases to trimming and J lost 5 bases; unmatched junction nucleotides: 9. The CDR3 here is CATATGQGRTGELFF. The CDR3 DNA reads as TGTGCCACCGCTACGGGACAGGGAAGAACCGGGGAGCTGTTTTTT.

This chain uses TRBV4-2 with TRBJ2-2; no firm D call. The CDR3 is made up of 14 amino acids. Germline CDR1 is LGHNA and CDR2 is YNFKEQ. V shed 1 base and J shed 3 bases, with 6 bases lying between them. The CDR3 bases are TGTGCCAGCAGCCAAGTCCTAGACACCGGGGAGCTGTTTTTT. Translating gives CASSQVLDTGELFF.

Concerning this clone: Germline and junction disagree at one end, which may indicate a read error. The chain employs TRBV7-2 and TRBJ1-3, with TRBD1 as a possible D gene (6 bases). The CDR3 sequence is 15 residues long. Germline CDR1 reads SGHTA; CDR2 reads FQGNSA. This CDR3 reads CASSIYRDPGNTKYF. In DNA form, the CDR3 reads TGTGCCAGCAGCATATACAGGGATCCAGGAAACACCAAATATTTT.

The CDR3 DNA reads as TGTGCCAGCAGCCTTGACAGGGGTACTAATGAAAAACTGTTTTTT. Translated, it gives CASSLDRGTNEKLFF. The chain links TRBV5-4 to TRBJ1-4; 8 nucleotides agree with TRBD1. J was trimmed by 2 bases and V by 4 bases; bases with no gene match: 4. The CDR3 covers 15 residues. Germline CDR1 reads SGHNT; CDR2 reads YYREEE (reference sequence).

The CDR3 reads CSARVGFEQYF. The CDR3, as DNA: TGCAGTGCTAGAGTCGGTTTCGAGCAGTACTTC. The rearrangement links TRBV20-1 to TRBJ2-7; D remains unclear. Germline-derived CDR1 and CDR2 are DFQATT and SNEGSKA (reference sequence). The V end was cut by 1 base, the J end by 6 bases, with 7 bases between. This CDR3 region has 11 residues.

This clone was seen at least ten times. The V gene is TRBV6-1, the J gene TRBJ2-2, with 7 bases fitting TRBD1. The CDR3 is made up of 14 amino acids. Germline loops: CDR1 MNHNS, CDR2 SASEGT. V was pared by 6 bases and J by 0 bases, with 1 base of the junction left unmatched. The CDR3 region has the DNA TGTGCCAGCAGGCAGGGGGCGAACACCGGGGAGCTGTTTTTT. This encodes CASRQGANTGELFF.

In this sample, this clone turned up many times. This sequence joins TRBV7-8 and TRBJ1-2; D call uncertain. Germline CDR1 reads SGHVS; CDR2 reads FQNEAQ. The CDR3 has 13 residues. Trimming removed 1 base at V and 4 bases at J, with 7 bases between. This chain's CDR3 is CASSLGRSYGYTF. The CDR3, as DNA: TGTGCCAGCAGCTTAGGTAGAAGCTATGGCTACACCTTC.

This clone was counted a few times. The V and J genes are TRBV5-6 and TRBJ1-5, with 12 nucleotides matching TRBD1. The CDR3 spans 16 residues. Trimming took 4 bases from V and 6 from J; bases not matched to a gene: 8. Germline CDR1 reads SGHDT; CDR2 reads YYEEEE. The CDR3 protein is CASSAAGTGGGQPQHF. Here the CDR3 DNA reads TGTGCCAGCAGCGCGGCCGGGACAGGGGGCGGTCAGCCCCAGCATTTT.

The genes are TRBV11-1 and TRBJ1-2; tentative D call: TRBD1 (6 bases). Germline assignment: CDR1 SGHAT and CDR2 FQDESV (reference sequence). Trimming took 5 bases from V and 4 from J, leaving 11 bases between them. The CDR3 extends over 13 amino acids. This chain's CDR3 is CASSQRTVYGYTF. CDR3 nucleotides: TGTGCCAGCAGCCAGAGGACAGTCTATGGCTACACCTTC. Full variable domain (remainder filled in from reference TRBV11-1 and TRBJ1-2): EAEVAQSPRYKITEKSQAVAFWCDPISGHATLYWYRQILGQGPELLVQFQDESVVDDSQLPKDRFSAERLKGVDSTLKIQPAELGDSAMYLCASSQRTVYGYTFGSGTRLTVV.

There are many counts of this clone. The chain uses TRBV2 and TRBJ2-6; 10 bases agree with TRBD2. Germline loops: CDR1 SNHLY, CDR2 FYNNEI. V shed 4 bases and J 1 base; nucleotides not matched to a gene: 7. The length of the CDR3 is 18 residues. The CDR3 nucleotides read TGTGCCAGCAGTGTGGTTGCTAGCGGGGGATCTGGGGCCAACGTCCTGACTTTC. It codes for CASSVVASGGSGANVLTF.

This clone was seen many times. The rearrangement uses TRBV7-8 and TRBJ2-7; possibly TRBD1 or TRBD2 for D (5 bases each). The germline V gene has CDR1 SGHVS and CDR2 FQNEAQ. The CDR3 consists of 12 residues. V lost 3 bases and J 12 bases, leaving 15 bases between the germline ends. CDR3 nucleotides: TGTGCCAGCAGCTTGGACGGGGCCTTCCCGTACTTC. Translating it yields CASSLDGAFPYF. Combining the CDR3 with reference TRBV7-8 and TRBJ2-7 gives the whole variable domain GAGVSQSPRYKVAKRGQDVALRCDPISGHVSLFWYQQALGQGPEFLTYFQNEAQLDKSGLPSDRFFAERPEGSVSTLKIQRTQQEDSAVYLCASSLDGAFPYFGPGTRLTVT.

This sequence joins TRBV3-1 and TRBJ2-7; D remains ambiguous. This CDR3 is 13 amino acids long. CDR1 is LGHDT, CDR2 YNNKEL, per germline (reference sequence). Deletions cut 3 bases from V and 2 bases from J, with 8 bases between. The CDR3 DNA reads TGTGCCAGCAGCCAGGGTCCCGCCTACGAGCAGTACTTC. Residues: CASSQGPAYEQYF.

This clone was found many times. The genes are TRBV11-1 and TRBJ2-5; 7 positions match TRBD2. Germline V CDR1 and CDR2: SGHAT, FQDESV (reference sequence). Unmatched junction bases numbered 11, after V lost 4 bases and J lost 9 bases. The CDR3 is 14 amino acids. The CDR3: CASSWGRGAGPQYF. The CDR3 DNA reads as TGTGCCAGCAGCTGGGGGAGGGGAGCGGGTCCCCAGTACTTC.

The chain carries TRBV5-4 and TRBJ1-5, with D tentatively TRBD1 (5 bases). The germline CDR1 and CDR2 sequences are SGHNT and YYREEE (reference sequence). CDR3 length equals 14 residues. The V gene lost 4 bases and the J gene lost 3 bases, with 11 bases spanning the gap. CDR3 sequence: CASSQQVNNQPQHF. The CDR3 DNA sequence: TGTGCCAGCAGCCAACAGGTGAACAATCAGCCCCAGCATTTT. Supplemented by reference TRBV5-4 and TRBJ1-5, the full variable domain reads ETGVTQSPTHLIKTRGQQVTLRCSSQSGHNTVSWYQQALGQGPQFIFQYYREEENGRGNFPPRFSGLQFPNYSSELNVNALELDDSALYLCASSQQVNNQPQHFGDGTRLSIL.

The chain couples TRBV7-3 to TRBJ2-7, with no clear D. Germline values: CDR1 SGHTA, CDR2 FQGTGA. The V and J ends lost 2 bases and 0 bases respectively, with 8 bases between them. There are 14 residues in the CDR3. The CDR3 loop is CASSLYTGSYEQYF. DNA of the CDR3: TGTGCCAGCAGCTTATATACGGGCTCCTACGAGCAGTACTTC.

The V gene is TRBV7-2, the J gene TRBJ1-5, with D maybe TRBD1 (5 bases). There are 16 residues in the CDR3. CDR1 is SGHTA and CDR2 is FQGNSA in the germline V gene. The V gene lost 5 bases and the J gene lost 3 bases, with 17 bases spanning the gap. CDR3 coding DNA: TGTGCCAGCAGCCTAACGCCAGGGTCTTCCAATCAGCCCCAGCATTTT. Translated, it gives CASSLTPGSSNQPQHF.

This clone was recorded at least ten times. The gene calls are TRBV4-3 and TRBJ1-3; tentatively, D is TRBD1 (5 bases). The CDR3 has 17 amino acids. Deletions cut 3 bases from V and 2 bases from J, with 17 bases between. The germline gives CDR1 LGHNA, CDR2 YSLEER. CDR3 in amino acids: CASSQLFTQVAGNTIYF. In DNA form, the CDR3 reads TGCGCCAGCAGCCAGCTCTTTACACAGGTCGCTGGAAACACCATATATTTT.

This clone is deemed medium-sized. The V gene is TRBV7-9, the J gene TRBJ2-7; TRBD1 matches 9 bases. The CDR3 loop spans 13 amino acids. CDR1 and CDR2 from the germline V gene are SEHNR and FQNEAQ (reference sequence). V shed 5 bases and J 5 bases; nucleotides not matched to a gene: 4. Here the CDR3 DNA reads TGTGCCAGCAGCCGGGACAGGGAAAACGAGCAGTACTTC. This codes for CASSRDRENEQYF.

This clone was found many times. V usage is TRBV20-1 and J usage is TRBJ1-1, with a possible D match to TRBD1 (5 bases). The CDR3 runs 13 residues. V was pared by 0 bases and J by 3 bases, with 8 bases between. The germline gives CDR1 DFQATT, CDR2 SNEGSKA (reference sequence). CDR3 loop: CSARDGGDTEAFF. The CDR3 nucleotides are TGCAGTGCTAGAGATGGGGGGGACACTGAAGCTTTCTTT.

The CDR3 DNA reads as TGCAGCGTTGCCGGGGACGAGAACACCGGGTACCTGTTTTTT. As protein: CSVAGDENTGYLFF. The chain is built from TRBV29-1 and TRBJ2-2, with D perhaps TRBD1 or TRBD2 (5 bases each). V was clipped by 4 bases and J by 14 bases, with 23 bases between them. Germline assignment: CDR1 SQVTM and CDR2 ANQGSEA. CDR3 length: 14 residues.